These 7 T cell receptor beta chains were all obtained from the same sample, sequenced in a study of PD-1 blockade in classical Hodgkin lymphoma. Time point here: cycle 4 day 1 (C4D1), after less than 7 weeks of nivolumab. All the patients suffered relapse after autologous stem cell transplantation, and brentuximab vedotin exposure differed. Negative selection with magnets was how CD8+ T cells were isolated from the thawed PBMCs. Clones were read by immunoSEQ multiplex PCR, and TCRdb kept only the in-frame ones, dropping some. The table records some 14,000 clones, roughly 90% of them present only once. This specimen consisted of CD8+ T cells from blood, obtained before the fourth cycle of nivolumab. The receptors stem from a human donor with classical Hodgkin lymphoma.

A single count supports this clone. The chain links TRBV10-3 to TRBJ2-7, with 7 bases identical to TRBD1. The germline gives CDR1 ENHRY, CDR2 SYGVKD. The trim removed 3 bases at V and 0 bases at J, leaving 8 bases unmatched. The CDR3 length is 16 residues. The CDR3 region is CAISDIPGQSSYEQYF. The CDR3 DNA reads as TGTGCCATCAGTGATATACCGGGACAGAGCTCCTACGAGCAGTACTTC.

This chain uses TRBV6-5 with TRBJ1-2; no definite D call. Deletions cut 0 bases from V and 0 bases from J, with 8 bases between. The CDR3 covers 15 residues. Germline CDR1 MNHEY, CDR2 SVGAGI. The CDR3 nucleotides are TGTGCCAGCAGTTACTCGACCAGTTCTAACTATGGCTACACCTTC. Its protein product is CASSYSTSSNYGYTF.

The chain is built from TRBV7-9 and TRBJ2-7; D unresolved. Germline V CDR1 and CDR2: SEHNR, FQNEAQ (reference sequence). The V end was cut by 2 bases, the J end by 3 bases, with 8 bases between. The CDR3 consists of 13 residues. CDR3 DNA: TGTGCCAGCAGCTTATGGAACTACTACGAGCAGTACTTC. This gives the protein CASSLWNYYEQYF. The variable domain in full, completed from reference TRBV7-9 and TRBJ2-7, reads DTGVSQNPRHKITKRGQNVTFRCDPISEHNRLYWYRQTLGQGPEFLTYFQNEAQLEKSRLLSDRFSAERPKGSFSTLEIQRTEQGDSAMYLCASSLWNYYEQYFGPGTRLTVT.

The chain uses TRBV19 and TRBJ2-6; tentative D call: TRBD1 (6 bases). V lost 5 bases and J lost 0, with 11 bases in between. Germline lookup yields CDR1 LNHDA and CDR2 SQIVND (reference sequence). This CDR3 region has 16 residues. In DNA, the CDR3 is TGTGCCAGTAGTCCGGGACACCCCTCTGGGGCCAACGTCCTGACTTTC. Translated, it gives CASSPGHPSGANVLTF.

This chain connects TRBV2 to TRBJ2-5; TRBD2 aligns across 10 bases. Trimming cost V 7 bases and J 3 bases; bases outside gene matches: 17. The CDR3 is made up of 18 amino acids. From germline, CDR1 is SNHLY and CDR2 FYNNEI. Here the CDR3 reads CASIVLGTGTSEKETQYF. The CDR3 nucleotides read TGTGCCAGCATCGTTTTAGGGACCGGGACTAGCGAGAAAGAGACCCAGTACTTC.

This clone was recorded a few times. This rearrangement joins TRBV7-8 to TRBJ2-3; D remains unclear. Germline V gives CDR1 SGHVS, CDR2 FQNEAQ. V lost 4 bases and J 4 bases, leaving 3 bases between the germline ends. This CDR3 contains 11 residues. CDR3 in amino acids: CASSYSDTQYF. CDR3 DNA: TGTGCCAGCAGCTACTCAGATACGCAGTATTTT.

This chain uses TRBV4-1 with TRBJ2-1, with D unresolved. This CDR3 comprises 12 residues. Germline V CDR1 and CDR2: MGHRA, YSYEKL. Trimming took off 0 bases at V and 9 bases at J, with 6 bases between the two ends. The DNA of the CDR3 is TGCGCCAGCAGCCAAGATACGGTTGAGCAGTTCTTC. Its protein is CASSQDTVEQFF.